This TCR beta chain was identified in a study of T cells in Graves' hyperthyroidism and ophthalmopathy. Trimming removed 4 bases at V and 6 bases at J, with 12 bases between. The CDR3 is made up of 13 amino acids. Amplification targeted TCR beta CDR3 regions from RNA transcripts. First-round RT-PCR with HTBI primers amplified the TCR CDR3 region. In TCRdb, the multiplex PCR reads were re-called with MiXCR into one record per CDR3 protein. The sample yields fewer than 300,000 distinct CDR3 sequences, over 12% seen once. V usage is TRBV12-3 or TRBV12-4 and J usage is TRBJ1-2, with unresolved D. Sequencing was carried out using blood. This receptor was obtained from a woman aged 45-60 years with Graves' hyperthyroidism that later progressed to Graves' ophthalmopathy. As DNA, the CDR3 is TGTGCCAGCAGTTCGGCACCGTGGGATGGCTACACCTTC. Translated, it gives CASSSAPWDGYTF.